This T cell receptor beta chain came from a study of T cells in Graves' hyperthyroidism and ophthalmopathy. Regions amplified from RNA transcripts were the TCR beta CDR3 regions. The TCR CDR3 was amplified in a first-round RT-PCR using the HTBI primer set. MiXCR was run by TCRdb on the multiplex PCR reads, yielding one entry per CDR3 protein. This sample yields hundreds of thousands of distinct CDR3 sequences, of which roughly 14% are seen a single time; about 13% belongs to the top ten. Exclusions: uncontrolled infection, other autoimmune disease, pregnancy, lactation. Study findings and constraints: Among thyroid clonotypes expanded above 0.001, most also appeared in blood. Ophthalmopathy cases were set apart from stable hyperthyroidism by a 13 V-J model.

This clonotype has more than one count but fewer than ten. Its antigen remains unidentified. This CDR3 comprises 16 residues. CDR1 is SEHNR and CDR2 is FQNEAQ in the germline V gene (reference sequence). V trimming: 5 bases; J trimming: 7 bases; junction bases outside the gene matches: 16. This receptor was identified in a man aged 18-30 years with Graves' ophthalmopathy. The rearrangement uses TRBV7-9 and TRBJ1-1, with 7 bases aligning to TRBD1. Material: blood. CDR3 sequence reads: CASSPTGARGISEAFF. CDR3 in DNA: TGTGCCAGCAGCCCAACAGGGGCCCGGGGGATTAGTGAAGCTTTCTTT.